A single sample gave rise to the 14 T cell receptor beta chains below, sequenced in a study of T cell changes during pregnancy in multiple sclerosis. Clones were sequenced by immunoSEQ multiplex PCR, and TCRdb holds only the in-frame ones, with some missing. Altogether tens of thousands of clones are present, about 92% being singletons, with the ten largest covering 1.5%. The source was peripheral blood, collected in the first trimester of pregnancy. These TCRs come from a female donor with multiple sclerosis, enrolled in a pregnancy study.

The chain uses TRBV5-6 and TRBJ2-1; 13 positions agree with TRBD2. There are 19 residues in the CDR3. Trimming took 4 bases from V and 1 from J; bases not matched to a gene: 11. CDR1 and CDR2 from the germline V gene are SGHDT and YYEEEE. CDR3 region: CASSPLPGLAGVSYNEQFF. The CDR3 nucleotides read TGTGCCAGCAGCCCCCTACCCGGACTAGCGGGAGTATCCTACAATGAGCAGTTCTTC.

The chain has TRBV5-1 and TRBJ2-3; possible D gene TRBD2, 5 bases. CDR1 and CDR2 (germline): SGHRS, YFSETQ. There are 15 residues in the CDR3. Deletions cut 0 bases from V and 6 bases from J, with 14 bases between. The DNA for the CDR3 is TGCGCCAGCAGCTTGGGGTGGCTAGGGAGTGATACGCAGTATTTT. Its translation is CASSLGWLGSDTQYF.

V gene TRBV2 combines with J gene TRBJ2-1, with 8 nucleotides matching TRBD2. J was trimmed by 6 bases and V by 5 bases; bases with no gene match: 6. Germline-derived CDR1 and CDR2 are SNHLY and FYNNEI. The CDR3 loop spans 14 amino acids. The CDR3 nucleotides read TGTGCCAGCAGTTTAGGGACTAGGTCCAATGAGCAGTTCTTC. Amino acids: CASSLGTRSNEQFF.

The genes are TRBV11-2 and TRBJ2-1; maybe TRBD2 (5 bases). The CDR3 is made up of 17 amino acids. Germline loops: CDR1 SGHAT, CDR2 FQNNGV. Trimming pared 3 bases from V and 1 base from J, leaving 16 bases between. CDR3 nucleotides: TGTGCCAGCAGCTTGCTCGGAGCGGTGACTTCCTACAATGAGCAGTTCTTC. Encoded protein: CASSLLGAVTSYNEQFF.

V gene TRBV28 combines with J gene TRBJ1-2; 8 bases align to TRBD1. The CDR3 has 14 residues. V dropped 5 bases and J dropped 5; count of bases not matched to a gene: 7. Germline assignment: CDR1 MDHEN and CDR2 SYDVKM. This CDR3 reads CASSVLQGGYGYTF. CDR3 DNA: TGTGCCAGCAGTGTCCTACAGGGGGGGTATGGCTACACCTTC.

The genes are TRBV19 and TRBJ2-7; 7 bases are shared with TRBD2. The CDR3 covers 13 residues. V lost 5 bases and J lost 5; bases outside the gene matches: 6. CDR1 is LNHDA and CDR2 is SQIVND in the germline V gene (reference sequence). CDR3 DNA: TGTGCCAGTAGTCCCACTAGCGTCCACGAGCAGTACTTC. Translated, it gives CASSPTSVHEQYF.

Here the CDR3 reads CASSLLTGGFYEQYF. For the CDR3, the DNA is TGCGCCAGCAGCTTGTTGACAGGGGGCTTCTACGAGCAGTACTTC. The chain combines TRBV5-1 with TRBJ2-7; 10 nucleotides match TRBD1. The CDR3 contains 15 residues. The germline CDR1 and CDR2 sequences are SGHRS and YFSETQ. With V trimmed by 1 base and J by 3 bases, 4 bases remained unmatched.

The chain is built from TRBV7-3 and TRBJ1-4; weak D call: TRBD1 (5 bases). Germline CDR1 SGHTA, CDR2 FQGTGA. V dropped 1 base and J dropped 4 bases, with 7 bases sitting between them. The CDR3 runs 14 residues. The CDR3 DNA is TGTGCCAGCAGCTTAAACAGGTGTAATGAAAAACTGTTTTTT. This translates into CASSLNRCNEKLFF. The full variable domain, its missing parts supplied by reference TRBV7-3 and TRBJ1-4, is GAGVSQTPSNKVTEKGKYVELRCDPISGHTALYWYRQSLGQGPEFLIYFQGTGAADDSGLPNDRFFAVRPEGSVSTLKIQRTERGDSAVYLCASSLNRCNEKLFFGSGTQLSVL.

The V and J genes are TRBV27 and TRBJ2-3; 8 positions agree with TRBD1. Trimming removed 10 bases from V and 3 bases from J; junction bases left unmatched: 6. Per the germline V gene, CDR1 is MNHEY and CDR2 is SMNVEV (reference sequence). The CDR3 loop spans 13 amino acids. The CDR3 loop is CAISRGPTDTQYF. The CDR3 DNA follows: TGTGCCATCTCCAGGGGGCCGACAGATACGCAGTATTTT.

The chain carries TRBV7-2 and TRBJ1-1, with 8 bases matching TRBD1. Germline CDR1 and CDR2: SGHTA and FQGNSA. This CDR3 is built from 14 residues. The V segment lost 3 bases and the J segment 6 bases; nucleotides outside the gene matches: 6. The CDR3 sequence is CASSFGQGGSEAFF. CDR3 nucleotide sequence: TGTGCCAGCAGCTTTGGACAGGGAGGTTCTGAAGCTTTCTTT.

V and J are TRBV19 and TRBJ2-1; TRBD1 matches at 9 bases. The CDR3 runs 14 residues. Germline V gene data show CDR1 as LNHDA and CDR2 as SQIVND (reference sequence). V lost 5 bases to trimming and J lost 2 bases; unmatched junction nucleotides: 1. The CDR3 loop reads CASSDRGAYNEQFF. The CDR3 DNA sequence: TGTGCCAGTAGTGACAGGGGGGCCTACAATGAGCAGTTCTTC.

CDR3 nucleotides: TGTGCCAGCAGTCCAACAGGGCTATCCTACAATGAGCAGTTCTTC. Amino acid sequence: CASSPTGLSYNEQFF. The chain recombines TRBV6-1 with TRBJ2-1; perhaps TRBD1 as D (6 bases). Trimming took off 5 bases at V and 1 base at J, with 12 bases between the two ends. Per the germline V gene, CDR1 is MNHNS and CDR2 is SASEGT. This CDR3 contains 15 residues.

The chain recombines TRBV19 with TRBJ1-2, with D possibly matching TRBD1 (6 bases). The CDR3 consists of 15 residues. V lost 6 bases and J lost 4, with 18 bases in between. CDR1 and CDR2 (germline): LNHDA, SQIVND (reference sequence). This chain's CDR3 is CASSFGEGGSYGYTF. CDR3 coding DNA: TGTGCCAGTAGCTTTGGGGAGGGGGGCTCCTATGGCTACACCTTC.

This clone was counted a few times. The chain is built from TRBV7-2 and TRBJ1-1; D may be TRBD1 (6 bases). From germline, CDR1 is SGHTA and CDR2 FQGNSA. Trimming removed 5 bases at V and 4 bases at J, with 11 bases between. The CDR3 covers 13 residues. In DNA form, the CDR3 reads TGTGCCAGCAGCCCGTTACAGGGCACTGAAGCTTTCTTT. Translated, it gives CASSPLQGTEAFF.